The clone carrying this T cell receptor beta chain was detected only a few times. This entry is derived from a study of response to subunit inactivated influenza vaccine. The CDR3 loop spans 14 amino acids. V lost 0 bases and J lost 0, with 8 bases in between. Germline assignment: CDR1 GTSNPN and CDR2 SVGIG (reference sequence). TCRdb redid the calling of the RT-PCR reads with MiXCR, one entry per CDR3 protein. The table shows around 570,000 distinct CDR3 sequences, with about 11% occurring only once. A further study also used this sample, focusing on T cells expressing NK-cell markers. That paper adds: In generating TCR beta cDNA, 5'RACE template switching with UMIs was used.

The clonotype originates from a man aged 45 to 65 who received an inactivated influenza vaccine. J is TRBJ1-1 and V is TRBV30, with D perhaps matching TRBD1 (5 bases). The material was PBMCs from blood, obtained on the day of vaccination. CDR3 sequence reads: CAWSVRGMNTEAFF. The CDR3 DNA follows: TGTGCCTGGAGTGTAAGGGGAATGAACACTGAAGCTTTCTTT.